This passage covers 27 T cell receptor beta chains from one sample sequenced in a study of shared clonotypes between healthy human individuals. As defined, naive CD8 cells were CD45RO-negative and positively selected for CCR7, with terminally differentiated effector memory CD45RA+ cells excluded. Using immunoSEQ multiplex PCR, the repertoire was profiled, and TCRdb retains in-frame clones only, with some absent. Of 600,000 or so clones in the sample, about 98% were seen once. Sequencing used naive CD8+ T cells sorted from blood. These receptors all stem from a man younger than 40 in good health.

Comments on this clone: This specimen includes other DNA sequences encoding the same CDR3. V and J are TRBV11-2 and TRBJ2-7; D gene uncertain. Trimming left V 1 base short and J 2 bases short, with 6 bases between. The CDR3 extends over 13 amino acids. Germline CDR1 reads SGHAT; CDR2 reads FQNNGV. The chain's CDR3 is CASSLVQTYEQYF. The CDR3 nucleotides are TGTGCCAGCAGCTTAGTCCAGACCTACGAGCAGTACTTC.

The chain links TRBV7-9 to TRBJ2-7, with 8 bases lining up with TRBD1. The CDR3 sequence is 15 residues long. V lost 4 bases to trimming and J lost 9 bases; unmatched junction nucleotides: 14. From germline, CDR1 is SEHNR and CDR2 FQNEAQ (reference sequence). The CDR3 sequence: CASSSRTGFPPGQYF. The CDR3 nucleotides are TGTGCCAGCAGCTCGAGGACAGGGTTCCCCCCCGGGCAGTACTTC.

J is TRBJ2-3 and V is TRBV9; 7 nucleotides align to TRBD2. V was pared by 0 bases and J by 3 bases, with 7 bases of the junction left unmatched. Germline assignment: CDR1 SGDLS and CDR2 YYNGEE. The CDR3 sequence is 16 residues long. The DNA of the CDR3 is TGTGCCAGCAGCGTAGAACTAGCGAGTAGAACAGATACGCAGTATTTT. Amino acids: CASSVELASRTDTQYF.

This sequence joins TRBV28 and TRBJ2-3; possibly TRBD2 for D (6 bases). CDR1 is MDHEN, CDR2 SYDVKM, per germline. Trimming took off 3 bases at V and 9 bases at J, with 13 bases between the two ends. The CDR3 has 13 amino acids. CDR3 DNA sequence: TGTGCCAGCAGTTTGGGCGGGGTGGAAACGCAGTATTTT. Its translation: CASSLGGVETQYF.

This chain links TRBV9 with TRBJ2-3; D uncertain. Trimming cost V 0 bases and J 1 base, with 12 bases left between them. The CDR3 contains 16 residues. Germline V CDR1 and CDR2: SGDLS, YYNGEE. CDR3 DNA sequence: TGTGCCAGCAGCGTAGTATCCTCTCGGGGCACAGATACGCAGTATTTT. It encodes CASSVVSSRGTDTQYF. Drawing the rest from reference TRBV9 and TRBJ2-3, the complete variable domain is DSGVTQTPKHLITATGQRVTLRCSPRSGDLSVYWYQQSLDQGLQFLIQYYNGEERAKGNILERFSAQQFPDLHSELNLSSLELGDSALYFCASSVVSSRGTDTQYFGPGTRLTVL.

This chain connects TRBV7-9 to TRBJ2-3; D gene uncertain. The CDR3 length is 11 residues. V dropped 6 bases and J dropped 3 bases, with 4 bases sitting between them. From germline, CDR1 is SEHNR and CDR2 FQNEAQ (reference sequence). CDR3 loop: CASRGTDTQYF. CDR3 nucleotides: TGTGCCAGCAGAGGGACAGATACGCAGTATTTT. Supplemented by reference TRBV7-9 and TRBJ2-3, the full variable domain reads DTGVSQNPRHKITKRGQNVTFRCDPISEHNRLYWYRQTLGQGPEFLTYFQNEAQLEKSRLLSDRFSAERPKGSFSTLEIQRTEQGDSAMYLCASRGTDTQYFGPGTRLTVL.

The gene calls are TRBV18 and TRBJ2-7; tentatively, D is TRBD1 (6 bases). This CDR3 spans 17 amino acids. Trimming left V 3 bases short and J 3 bases short, with 21 bases between. Per germline, CDR1 KGHSH and CDR2 LQKENI. The CDR3 nucleotides read TGTGCCAGCTCACCGGGACACCCAACCTCCCCCAGCTACGAGCAGTACTTC. Translating gives CASSPGHPTSPSYEQYF.

V gene TRBV10-2 combines with J gene TRBJ2-1; a weak D match, TRBD2 (6 bases). V lost 0 bases to trimming and J lost 5 bases, with 14 bases between them. CDR3 size: 16 residues. In germline, CDR1 is WSHSY, CDR2 SAAADI. The CDR3 region is CASSESLSGSHNEQFF. CDR3 DNA: TGCGCCAGCAGTGAGTCGCTCAGCGGGTCACACAATGAGCAGTTCTTC.

This sequence joins TRBV9 and TRBJ2-3, with 9 bases fitting TRBD2. Germline V CDR1 and CDR2: SGDLS, YYNGEE. The CDR3 runs to 15 residues. V lost 0 bases, J lost 2 bases, and 1 base stayed unmatched. In nucleotides, the CDR3 is TGTGCCAGCAGCGTAGTAGCGGGAGACACAGATACGCAGTATTTT. It specifies CASSVVAGDTDTQYF. Combining the CDR3 with reference TRBV9 and TRBJ2-3 gives the whole variable domain DSGVTQTPKHLITATGQRVTLRCSPRSGDLSVYWYQQSLDQGLQFLIQYYNGEERAKGNILERFSAQQFPDLHSELNLSSLELGDSALYFCASSVVAGDTDTQYFGPGTRLTVL.

The rearrangement joins TRBV9 to TRBJ2-1, with D possibly TRBD1 on 5 matching bases. V dropped 4 bases and J dropped 8 bases, with 16 bases sitting between them. The CDR3 has 14 amino acids. Germline CDR1 reads SGDLS; CDR2 reads YYNGEE. CDR3 in amino acids: CASSFEGVRDEQFF. The CDR3 region has the DNA TGTGCCAGCAGCTTCGAAGGGGTTCGGGATGAGCAGTTCTTC.

The chain is built from TRBV27 and TRBJ1-5; the D gene is possibly TRBD1 (5 bases). Trimming took off 0 bases at V and 5 bases at J, with 11 bases between the two ends. CDR3 length: 15 amino acids. CDR1 and CDR2 (germline): MNHEY, SMNVEV (reference sequence). Written as DNA, the CDR3 is TGTGCCAGCAGTTTATCGGTCGGGACCCATCAGCCCCAGCATTTT. This sequence encodes CASSLSVGTHQPQHF.

The genes are TRBV11-2 and TRBJ2-7; D possibly corresponds to TRBD2 (7 bases). The CDR3 has 16 amino acids. Trimming removed 2 bases from V and 5 bases from J, with 19 bases in between. Germline V gives CDR1 SGHAT, CDR2 FQNNGV. The CDR3 region has the DNA TGTGCCAGCAGCTTAAATCAGGGGAGGGCCTGGGACGAGCAGTACTTC. Its translation is CASSLNQGRAWDEQYF.

This rearrangement joins TRBV10-2 to TRBJ2-1, with 10 bases lining up with TRBD2. J was trimmed by 3 bases and V by 3 bases; bases with no gene match: 8. In germline, CDR1 is WSHSY, CDR2 SAAADI. The CDR3 is made up of 17 amino acids. The CDR3 DNA reads TGCGCCAGCAGTGATGTAACTAGCGGGACCCACTACAATGAGCAGTTCTTC. It yields the protein CASSDVTSGTHYNEQFF.

The chain joins TRBV29-1 to TRBJ2-1; 10 bases align to TRBD1. The CDR3 contains 14 residues. V lost 6 bases and J lost 7; bases outside the gene matches: 9. Germline CDR1 is SQVTM and CDR2 is ANQGSEA. The CDR3 protein is CSVPPGQGPNEQFF. As DNA, the CDR3 is TGCAGCGTCCCCCCGGGACAGGGGCCAAATGAGCAGTTCTTC.

This clone was detected only once. This rearrangement joins TRBV10-1 to TRBJ2-3; TRBD2 is a possible D gene (6 bases). CDR3 length: 15 amino acids. V lost 4 bases, J lost 1 base, and 12 bases lay in between. Germline CDR1 reads WNHNN; CDR2 reads SYGVQD (reference sequence). DNA of the CDR3: TGCGCCAGCAGTGCCGGGAGAGATGGCACAGATACGCAGTATTTT. This codes for CASSAGRDGTDTQYF.

The chain has TRBV25-1 and TRBJ2-5; 10 nucleotides match TRBD1. V dropped 5 bases and J dropped 0; count of bases not matched to a gene: 9. The CDR3 sequence is 17 residues long. The V gene's germline CDR1 is MGHDK and CDR2 SYGVNS. The CDR3 loop reads CASSPPPGQGYQETQYF. CDR3 DNA sequence: TGTGCCAGCAGTCCTCCTCCGGGACAGGGGTACCAAGAGACCCAGTACTTC.

The chain couples TRBV28 to TRBJ2-7, with D unclear. CDR3 length: 18 residues. Germline CDR1 is MDHEN and CDR2 is SYDVKM. V was clipped by 2 bases and J by 2 bases, with 22 bases between them. CDR3 region: CASSLAFLSTPTTYEQYF. The CDR3 DNA follows: TGTGCCAGCAGTTTAGCCTTTCTAAGTACACCTACAACCTACGAGCAGTACTTC. The variable domain in full, completed from reference TRBV28 and TRBJ2-7, reads DVKVTQSSRYLVKRTGEKVFLECVQDMDHENMFWYRQDPGLGLRLIYFSYDVKMKEKGDIPEGYSVSREKKERFSLILESASTNQTSMYLCASSLAFLSTPTTYEQYFGPGTRLTVT.

The rearrangement uses TRBV28 and TRBJ2-1; 7 bases agree with TRBD1. Germline assignment: CDR1 MDHEN and CDR2 SYDVKM. V was pared by 5 bases and J by 2 bases, with 9 bases of the junction left unmatched. The length of the CDR3 is 16 residues. CDR3 residues: CASSALSRGTYNEQFF. CDR3 DNA: TGTGCCAGCAGTGCCCTGAGCAGGGGGACCTACAATGAGCAGTTCTTC.

The CDR3 bases are TGTGCCAGCAGTGGGGTGACAGATAGCAATCAGCCCCAGCATTTT. As protein: CASSGVTDSNQPQHF. The V and J genes are TRBV25-1 and TRBJ1-5, with a tentative D call TRBD1 (5 bases). The CDR3 runs to 15 residues. V gave up 4 bases and J gave up 0 bases, with 10 bases separating them. Germline V gene lookup returns CDR1 MGHDK and CDR2 SYGVNS.

As concerns this clone: Relative to the germline gene, one junction end is altered; a read error may explain this. This chain connects TRBV7-7 to TRBJ2-1, with D perhaps matching TRBD1 (6 bases). CDR1 and CDR2 from the germline V gene are SSHAT and FNYEAQ (reference sequence). The CDR3 consists of 18 residues. The CDR3 region is CASSLGHPGESSYNEQFF. CDR3 in DNA: TGTGCTAGCAGCTTAGGGCATCCAGGGGAGAGCTCCTACAATGAGCAGTTCTTC.

The chain combines TRBV27 with TRBJ2-5; TRBD1 matches at 8 bases. The CDR3 has 15 amino acids. Looked up from germline, CDR1 is MNHEY and CDR2 is SMNVEV (reference sequence). The J segment lost 5 bases and the V segment lost 5 bases, leaving 10 bases of the junction unmatched. The CDR3 DNA reads as TGTGCCAGCAGTCTCAAGGACAGGGCCACCGAGACCCAGTACTTC. It codes for CASSLKDRATETQYF.

Worth noting for this clone: At one of its ends the junction is not consistent with the germline gene, which may arise from a read error. This chain joins TRBV27 and TRBJ2-7; 8 positions match TRBD2. CDR3 length equals 16 residues. CDR1 and CDR2 (germline): MNHEY, SMNVEV (reference sequence). The CDR3 nucleotides are TGTGCCAGCAGCTTATCACCGGGGGGGGTCAGGTACGAGCAGTACTTC. Its translation is CASSLSPGGVRYEQYF.

V usage is TRBV28 and J usage is TRBJ2-7; TRBD1 agrees at 11 bases. The J segment lost 2 bases and the V segment lost 5 bases, leaving 2 bases of the junction unmatched. This CDR3 region has 14 residues. Germline values: CDR1 MDHEN, CDR2 SYDVKM. The CDR3 spells CASSRDRGTYEQYF. The CDR3 DNA reads TGTGCCAGCAGTCGGGACAGGGGGACCTACGAGCAGTACTTC.

The J gene is TRBJ2-7, the V gene TRBV2; 11 bases fit TRBD2. CDR1 is SNHLY and CDR2 is FYNNEI in the germline V gene. After removal of 3 bases from V and 4 bases from J, the junction contained 5 bases not matched to a gene. CDR3 length: 15 residues. The CDR3 spells CASSDLAGGLYEQYF. CDR3 coding DNA: TGTGCCAGCAGTGATTTAGCGGGAGGGTTATACGAGCAGTACTTC.

This clone was seen only once. This chain joins TRBV29-1 and TRBJ1-2; D is unresolved. V lost 3 bases, J lost 4 bases, and 9 bases lay in between. Germline V gene sequence: CDR1 SQVTM, CDR2 ANQGSEA. The CDR3 has 12 amino acids. The CDR3 DNA reads as TGCAGCGTTGATACAGACCGCTATGGCTACACCTTC. Amino acids: CSVDTDRYGYTF.

The chain uses TRBV29-1 and TRBJ2-7; no definite D call. Germline loops: CDR1 SQVTM, CDR2 ANQGSEA. CDR3 length: 12 residues. Trimming shortened V by 4 bases and J by 5 bases, and 12 bases separated the two germline ends. CDR3 DNA: TGCAGCGTTGTCTTACAAAAACACGAGCAGTACTTC. It yields the protein CSVVLQKHEQYF.

The chain couples TRBV19 to TRBJ1-4; D is uncertain. The CDR3 runs to 13 residues. Trimming cost V 3 bases and J 7 bases, with 9 bases left between them. Germline CDR1 is LNHDA and CDR2 is SQIVND (reference sequence). The CDR3 region has the DNA TGTGCCAGTAGTATGTATGGAGGTGAAAAACTGTTTTTT. This translates into CASSMYGGEKLFF.